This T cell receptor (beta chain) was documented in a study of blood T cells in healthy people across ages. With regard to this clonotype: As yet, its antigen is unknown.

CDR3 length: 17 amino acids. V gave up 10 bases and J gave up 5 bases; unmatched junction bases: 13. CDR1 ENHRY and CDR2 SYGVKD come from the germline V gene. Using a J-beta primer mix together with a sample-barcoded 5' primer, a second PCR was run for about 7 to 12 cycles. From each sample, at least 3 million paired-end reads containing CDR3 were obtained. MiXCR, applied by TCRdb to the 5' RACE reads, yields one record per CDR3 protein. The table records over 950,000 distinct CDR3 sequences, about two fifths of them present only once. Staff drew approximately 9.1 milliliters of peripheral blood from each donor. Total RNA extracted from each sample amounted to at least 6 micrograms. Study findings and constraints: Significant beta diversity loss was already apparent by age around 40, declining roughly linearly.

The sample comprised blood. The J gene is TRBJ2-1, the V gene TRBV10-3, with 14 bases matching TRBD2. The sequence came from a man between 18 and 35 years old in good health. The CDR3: CANRAGLAGASNNEQFF. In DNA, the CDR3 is TGTGCCAACAGAGCGGGACTAGCGGGGGCCTCTAACAATGAGCAGTTCTTC.